The 7 T cell receptor beta chains reported below all come from one sample, sequenced in a study of T cell repertoires in cytomegalovirus infection. TCRdb re-called the reads through MiXCR, storing one row per CDR3 protein. The sample carries 480,000 or so distinct CDR3 sequences, about 10% recorded once. Sequenced sample: PBMCs. These receptors were obtained from a human donor in good health (CMV status not recorded). Some clones in this sample may be carry-over from other donors' samples.

This clonotype was recorded many times. J is TRBJ1-2 and V is TRBV29-1; D unresolved. The CDR3 contains 12 residues. Germline assignment: CDR1 SQVTM and CDR2 ANQGSEA. The ends were cut back, 4 bases at V and 0 bases at J, with 6 bases in the middle. The CDR3 loop reads CSVAQTNYGYTF. In nucleotides, the CDR3 is TGCAGCGTTGCCCAGACTAACTATGGCTACACCTTC.

This clonotype showed up just a few times. The chain carries TRBV3-1 and TRBJ1-5; D is unclear. The CDR3 loop spans 17 amino acids. Germline CDR1 and CDR2: LGHDT and YNNKEL (reference sequence). Trimming left V 5 bases short and J 2 bases short, with 19 bases between. In DNA form, the CDR3 reads TGTGCCAGCAGCTCCGGGATCGGGCCTGGGGGCAATCAGCCCCAGCATTTT. Encoded protein: CASSSGIGPGGNQPQHF.

The chain links TRBV18 to TRBJ1-1, with D maybe TRBD1 (5 bases). CDR1 is KGHSH and CDR2 is LQKENI in the germline V gene. The CDR3 has 14 amino acids. Trimming cost V 2 bases and J 3 bases, with 10 bases left between them. The CDR3 reads CASSPGAHDTEAFF. The CDR3 DNA sequence: TGTGCCAGCTCACCAGGGGCGCATGACACTGAAGCTTTCTTT.

This clonotype was seen at least ten times. The gene calls are TRBV28 and TRBJ2-5; the D call may be TRBD1 or TRBD2 (5 bases each). V shed 5 bases and J shed 3 bases, with 16 bases lying between them. The CDR3 totals 15 residues. Germline V gene data show CDR1 as MDHEN and CDR2 as SYDVKM. CDR3 sequence (DNA): TGTGCCAGCAGTCCCGGGCCGGGGCGGAAAGAGACCCAGTACTTC. Amino acids: CASSPGPGRKETQYF. Variable domain in full (rest from reference TRBV28 and TRBJ2-5): DVKVTQSSRYLVKRTGEKVFLECVQDMDHENMFWYRQDPGLGLRLIYFSYDVKMKEKGDIPEGYSVSREKKERFSLILESASTNQTSMYLCASSPGPGRKETQYFGPGTRLLVL.

This clonotype was found many times. V gene TRBV6-1 combines with J gene TRBJ2-3, with D tentatively TRBD2 (5 bases). The CDR3 runs 12 residues. In germline, CDR1 is MNHNS, CDR2 SASEGT. Trimming cost V 6 bases and J 4 bases, with 8 bases left between them. The chain's CDR3 is CASRMEADTQYF. In DNA, the CDR3 is TGTGCCAGCAGGATGGAGGCAGATACGCAGTATTTT.

The V gene is TRBV5-1, the J gene TRBJ2-3; the D gene is possibly TRBD2 (5 bases). With 2 bases removed from V and 5 bases from J, the gap between germline ends came to 24 bases. Germline V gene sequence: CDR1 SGHRS, CDR2 YFSETQ. CDR3 length: 18 amino acids. CDR3 sequence (DNA): TGCGCCAGCAGCTTCAGGCCCCCCGGACTTACCGCCGTAGATACGCAGTATTTT. Translated: CASSFRPPGLTAVDTQYF. Filled out from reference TRBV5-1 and TRBJ2-3, the complete variable domain reads KAGVTQTPRYLIKTRGQQVTLSCSPISGHRSVSWYQQTPGQGLQFLFEYFSETQRNKGNFPGRFSGRQFSNSRSEMNVSTLELGDSALYLCASSFRPPGLTAVDTQYFGPGTRLTVL.

V gene TRBV13 combines with J gene TRBJ2-3; 11 positions match TRBD2. Germline V gives CDR1 PRHDT, CDR2 FYEKMQ (reference sequence). Germline trimming cut 1 base from V and 4 bases from J; bases unmatched to any gene: 10. The CDR3 length is 18 residues. CDR3: CASSLESRLAGGADTQYF. The CDR3 coding sequence is TGTGCCAGCAGCTTAGAAAGCCGCCTAGCGGGAGGAGCAGATACGCAGTATTTT.